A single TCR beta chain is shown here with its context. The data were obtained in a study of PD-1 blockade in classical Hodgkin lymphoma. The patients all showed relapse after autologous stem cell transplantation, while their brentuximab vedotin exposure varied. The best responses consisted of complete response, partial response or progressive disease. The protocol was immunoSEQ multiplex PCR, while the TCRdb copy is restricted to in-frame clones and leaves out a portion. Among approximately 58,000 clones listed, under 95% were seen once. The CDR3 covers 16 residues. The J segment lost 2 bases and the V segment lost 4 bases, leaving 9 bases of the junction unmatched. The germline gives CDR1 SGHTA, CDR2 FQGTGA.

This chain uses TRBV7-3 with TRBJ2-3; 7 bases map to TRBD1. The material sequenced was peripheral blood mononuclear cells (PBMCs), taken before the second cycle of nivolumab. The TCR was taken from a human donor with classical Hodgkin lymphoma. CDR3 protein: CASSSKPGQNTDTQYF. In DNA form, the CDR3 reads TGTGCCAGCAGCTCTAAACCGGGACAGAACACAGATACGCAGTATTTT.